Below, 21 T cell receptor beta chains from the same sample are listed, as sequenced in a study of blood T cell repertoires in COVID-19 (dated by TCRdb to 2018 to 2020). Libraries were built with the immunoSEQ multiplex PCR assay. TCRdb re-hosts the immuneACCESS table, in-frame sequences only. Its copies lack some clones; in the studies checked, an unresolved V gene accounts for under half of them, and the cause for the rest is not known. This sample holds about 150,000 clones; roughly 79% were observed only once. The top ten constitute approximately 9.2% of the sample. Sequencing was done on a sample of peripheral blood. The receptors were gathered from a human donor with acute or convalescent COVID-19. The donor label of this sample is uncertain.

This chain connects TRBV13 to TRBJ2-7; maybe TRBD2 (5 bases). Trimming left V 0 bases short and J 4 bases short, with 13 bases between. The CDR3 contains 15 residues. From germline, CDR1 is PRHDT and CDR2 FYEKMQ (reference sequence). CDR3 protein: CASSLGLGVGYEQYF. For the CDR3, the DNA is TGTGCCAGCAGCTTAGGTCTCGGGGTTGGGTACGAGCAGTACTTC.

The genes are TRBV11-2 and TRBJ2-5; 8 bases are shared with TRBD2. The CDR3 totals 16 residues. Germline CDR1 SGHAT, CDR2 FQNNGV. The V segment lost 1 base and the J segment 1 base; nucleotides outside the gene matches: 5. This CDR3 is CASSLGYSGAQETQYF. The DNA of the CDR3 is TGTGCCAGCAGCTTAGGTTATAGCGGGGCCCAAGAGACCCAGTACTTC.

The chain has TRBV24-1 and TRBJ2-2, with D perhaps TRBD2 (6 bases). V dropped 1 base and J dropped 1 base, with 15 bases sitting between them. Germline V gene lookup returns CDR1 KGHDR and CDR2 SFDVKD. The CDR3 is 18 residues long. DNA of the CDR3: TGTGCCACCAGTGATTTCGCGGGGCCCGGGGAGAACACCGGGGAGCTGTTTTTT. This gives the protein CATSDFAGPGENTGELFF.

This chain joins TRBV4-2 and TRBJ1-2; a possible D gene is TRBD1 (5 bases). This CDR3 contains 14 residues. The germline CDR1 and CDR2 sequences are LGHNA and YNFKEQ. V was trimmed by 0 bases and J by 8 bases, leaving 13 bases between them. CDR3 nucleotide sequence: TGTGCCAGCAGCCAAGATCCCCGCAGGGTCGGCTACACCTTC. This sequence encodes CASSQDPRRVGYTF.

The J gene is TRBJ1-2, the V gene TRBV27; weak D call: TRBD1 (6 bases). Trimming shortened V by 5 bases and J by 3 bases, and 13 bases separated the two germline ends. Germline CDR1 is MNHEY and CDR2 is SMNVEV (reference sequence). The CDR3 totals 14 residues. CDR3 in DNA: TGTGCCAGCAGTACAACAGGGATGGACTATGGCTACACCTTC. This translates into CASSTTGMDYGYTF.

The chain recombines TRBV3-1 (or the pseudogene TRBV3-2) with TRBJ1-2; 7 bases agree with TRBD1. The CDR3 totals 14 residues. From germline, CDR1 is LGHDT and CDR2 YNNKEL (reference sequence). With 1 base clipped from V and 4 bases from J, the junction kept 3 bases outside the gene matches. DNA of the CDR3: TGTGCCAGCAGCCAAGTGGGACAGAGCTATGGCTACACCTTC. Translating gives CASSQVGQSYGYTF.

This sequence joins TRBV19 and TRBJ1-4; D is possibly TRBD1 (5 bases). Trimming pared 6 bases from V and 8 bases from J, leaving 19 bases between. The germline CDR1 and CDR2 sequences are LNHDA and SQIVND (reference sequence). The CDR3 length is 15 residues. This CDR3 is CASRPSPDQGEKLFF. The CDR3 region has the DNA TGTGCCAGTAGGCCCTCGCCGGATCAGGGCGAAAAACTGTTTTTT.

CDR3 region: CAIRGPNTGELFF. CDR3 in DNA: TGTGCGATCAGGGGCCCCAACACCGGGGAGCTGTTTTTT. The chain employs TRBV27 and TRBJ2-2, with a weak D call TRBD1 (6 bases). Looked up from germline, CDR1 is MNHEY and CDR2 is SMNVEV (reference sequence). The CDR3 has 13 amino acids.

V gene TRBV13 combines with J gene TRBJ1-6, with 8 bases aligning to TRBD1. Trimming removed 5 bases from V and 8 bases from J; junction bases left unmatched: 5. The CDR3 loop spans 14 amino acids. In germline, CDR1 is PRHDT, CDR2 FYEKMQ (reference sequence). CDR3 sequence (DNA): TGTGCCAGCAGCCACGGGACAGGCTATTCACCCCTCCACTTT. Translation: CASSHGTGYSPLHF.

The rearrangement uses TRBV7-2 and TRBJ2-1; 8 bases line up with TRBD2. The CDR3 is made up of 14 amino acids. Germline V gene lookup returns CDR1 SGHTA and CDR2 FQGNSA. Trimming at V came to 5 bases and at J to 7 bases, leaving 7 bases not matched to a gene. CDR3: CASSPGLGGNEQFF. The CDR3, as DNA: TGTGCCAGCAGCCCGGGACTAGGGGGGAATGAGCAGTTCTTC.

The genes are TRBV6-2 or TRBV6-3 and TRBJ1-6; 7 nucleotides align to TRBD1. With V trimmed by 1 base and J by 7 bases, 1 base remained unmatched. The CDR3 is 14 amino acids. Germline-derived CDR1 and CDR2 are MNHEY and SVGEGT. CDR3 protein: CASSYLQGNSPLHF. CDR3 in DNA: TGTGCCAGCAGTTACTTACAGGGGAATTCACCCCTCCACTTT.

The V gene is TRBV3-1 (or the pseudogene TRBV3-2), the J gene TRBJ1-2; 8 bases match TRBD1. Germline CDR1 reads LGHDT; CDR2 reads YNNKEL (reference sequence). The CDR3 length is 16 residues. Losses at the gene ends were 2 bases for V and 5 bases for J; bases not matched to a gene: 10. The CDR3 DNA reads TGTGCCAGCAGCCAAATACGACAGGGGAGCTGGTATGGCTACACCTTC. This encodes CASSQIRQGSWYGYTF.

The chain has TRBV21-1 and TRBJ2-7; TRBD1 is the table's D call, not checked against the DNA. TRBV21-1 is given as a pseudogene. This CDR3 region has 14 residues. DNA of the CDR3: TGTGCCAGCAGCAAAGAAGGGGCTACCTACGAGCAGTACTTC. It codes for CASSKEGATYEQYF.

A single count supports this clone. The J gene is TRBJ2-3, the V gene TRBV3-1 (or the pseudogene TRBV3-2); maybe TRBD2 (6 bases). This CDR3 comprises 16 residues. The V gene lost 3 bases and the J gene lost 6 bases, with 19 bases spanning the gap. Per the germline V gene, CDR1 is LGHDT and CDR2 is YNNKEL (reference sequence). CDR3 amino acids: CASSQPGGAVGDTQYF. DNA of the CDR3: TGTGCCAGCAGCCAGCCAGGAGGGGCGGTCGGGGATACGCAGTATTTT.

The rearrangement joins TRBV9 to TRBJ2-1; possible D gene TRBD1, 6 bases. The germline V and J ends were trimmed by 4 bases and 5 bases, with 19 bases remaining between them. The CDR3 totals 16 residues. Per the germline V gene, CDR1 is SGDLS and CDR2 is YYNGEE. This CDR3 reads CASSPVGDIANNEQFF. The DNA of the CDR3 is TGTGCCAGCAGCCCCGTAGGGGACATCGCTAACAATGAGCAGTTCTTC.

This clone was recorded only once. The genes are TRBV5-1 and TRBJ2-1; 9 bases match TRBD2. The CDR3 runs to 16 residues. CDR1 and CDR2 from the germline V gene are SGHRS and YFSETQ. Trimming took 5 bases from V and 5 from J; bases not matched to a gene: 11. The CDR3 DNA sequence: TGCGCCAGCAGTCTCTTTCGGAGCGGGGGGAACAATGAGCAGTTCTTC. Translation: CASSLFRSGGNNEQFF.

The chain uses TRBV5-8 and TRBJ1-2; D is unclear. CDR1 SGHTS and CDR2 YDEGEE come from the germline V gene. V gave up 1 base and J gave up 4 bases, with 8 bases separating them. The CDR3 consists of 13 residues. The CDR3 DNA reads TGTGCCAGCAGCTTGCACGGCGGCTATGGCTACACCTTC. Residues: CASSLHGGYGYTF.

The rearrangement uses TRBV5-1 and TRBJ1-4; 7 bases fit TRBD1. From germline, CDR1 is SGHRS and CDR2 YFSETQ. Unmatched junction bases numbered 1, after V lost 0 bases and J lost 8 bases. The CDR3 extends over 13 amino acids. DNA for the CDR3: TGCGCCAGCAGCTTGGGACAGGGAGAAAAACTGTTTTTT. Protein product: CASSLGQGEKLFF.

This sequence joins TRBV5-1 and TRBJ1-1, with D tentatively TRBD1 (6 bases). CDR1 is SGHRS, CDR2 YFSETQ, per germline. Trimming stripped 4 bases from V and 5 bases from J, with 18 bases between. CDR3 size: 15 residues. CDR3 bases: TGCGCCAGCAGCCTGGAAGGGGGAATAGGGACTGAAGCTTTCTTT. Translated, it gives CASSLEGGIGTEAFF. The variable domain in full, with the rest retrieved from reference TRBV5-1 and TRBJ1-1, is KAGVTQTPRYLIKTRGQQVTLSCSPISGHRSVSWYQQTPGQGLQFLFEYFSETQRNKGNFPGRFSGRQFSNSRSEMNVSTLELGDSALYLCASSLEGGIGTEAFFGQGTRLTVV.

The chain uses TRBV18 and TRBJ2-3, with 15 nucleotides matching TRBD2. V dropped 5 bases and J dropped 2; count of bases not matched to a gene: 8. The germline CDR1 and CDR2 sequences are KGHSH and LQKENI. The CDR3 is 18 residues long. The CDR3 region is CASSSWTSGGAFTDTQYF. In nucleotides, the CDR3 is TGTGCCAGCTCATCCTGGACTAGCGGGGGGGCCTTCACAGATACGCAGTATTTT.

This clone occurred once. The V gene is TRBV7-8, the J gene TRBJ1-5, with TRBD1 matching 7 bases. Trimming took 1 base from V and 0 from J; bases not matched to a gene: 6. Germline assignment: CDR1 SGHVS and CDR2 FQNEAQ. The CDR3 length is 17 residues. The CDR3 region is CASSLEQGYYSNQPQHF. The CDR3 region has the DNA TGTGCCAGCAGCTTAGAACAGGGGTATTATAGCAATCAGCCCCAGCATTTT.